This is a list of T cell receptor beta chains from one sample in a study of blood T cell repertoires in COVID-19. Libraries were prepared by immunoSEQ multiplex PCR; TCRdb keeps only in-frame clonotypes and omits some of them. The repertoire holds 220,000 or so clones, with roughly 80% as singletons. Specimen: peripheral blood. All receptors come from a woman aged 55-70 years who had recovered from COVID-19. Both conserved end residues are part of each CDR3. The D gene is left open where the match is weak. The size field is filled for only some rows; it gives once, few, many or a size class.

CASSLVGRSNYGYTF TGCGCCAGCAGCTTGGTTGGCAGGTCGAACTATGGCTACACCTTC . TRBJ1-2 TRBV5-1 .
CASSLADQGQGAYQPQHF TGTGCCAGCAGCTTGGCCGATCAGGGACAGGGGGCTTATCAGCCCCAGCATTTT TRBD1 TRBJ1-5 TRBV5-4 once
CASSLRYNEQFF TGTGCCAGCAGTCTAAGATACAATGAGCAGTTCTTC . TRBJ2-1 TRBV12-3/TRBV12-4 .
CASSQPGTSGGFYTGELFF TGCGCCAGCAGTCAACCCGGGACTAGCGGGGGCTTTTACACCGGGGAGCTGTTTTTT TRBD2 TRBJ2-2 TRBV23-1 .
CASSMTGNYGYTF TGTGCCAGTAGTATGACAGGGAACTATGGCTACACCTTC TRBD1 TRBJ1-2 TRBV19 once
CASSQVAGAAAGYTF TGTGCCAGCAGCCAAGTGGCAGGGGCCGCCGCCGGCTACACCTTC . TRBJ1-2 TRBV3-1/TRBV3-2 .
CASSQLLAGASYEQYF TGCGCCAGCAGCCAGCTACTAGCGGGGGCTTCCTACGAGCAGTACTTC TRBD2 TRBJ2-7 TRBV4-1 .
CASSTREGRGQYF TGTGCCAGCAGCACCCGGGAGGGCCGAGGGCAGTACTTC TRBD2 TRBJ2-7 TRBV27 few
CASSSTGEGQPQHF TGTGCCAGCAGTTCGACAGGGGAGGGTCAGCCCCAGCATTTT TRBD1 TRBJ1-5 TRBV6-5 many
CASSLGANNYGYTF TGTGCCAGCAGCTTAGGCGCCAATAACTATGGCTACACCTTC . TRBJ1-2 TRBV7-8 few
CASSRARGRHTEAFF TGTGCCAGCAGCCGAGCAAGGGGGCGGCACACTGAAGCTTTCTTT TRBD1 TRBJ1-1 TRBV11-2 .
CASSYSTRSGTEAFF TGTGCCAGCAGTTACTCGACCAGATCGGGCACTGAAGCTTTCTTT . TRBJ1-1 TRBV6-2/TRBV6-3 .
CASSRGRLAKNIQYF TGTGCCAGCAGCCGGGGGCGACTAGCCAAAAACATTCAGTACTTC . TRBJ2-4 TRBV4-2 .
CASSKSTSGYGYTF . . TRBJ1-2 TRBV7-3 .
CASSFEQGAGGYTF TGTGCCAGCAGTTTCGAGCAGGGGGCAGGTGGCTACACCTTC TRBD1 TRBJ1-2 TRBV7-9 .
CASSPSGGDEQFF TGTGCCAGCAGTCCCTCAGGGGGCGATGAGCAGTTCTTC TRBD1 TRBJ2-1 TRBV5-5 .
CAWRRQGISNYGYTF TGTGCCTGGAGGAGACAGGGGATATCTAACTATGGCTACACCTTC TRBD1 TRBJ1-2 TRBV30 .
CASSFGPRYEQYF TGTGCCAGCAGTTTTGGGCCCAGATACGAGCAGTACTTC . TRBJ2-7 TRBV27 once
CASRQPGQGADYGYTF TGTGCCAGCAGGCAACCGGGACAGGGGGCGGACTATGGCTACACCTTC TRBD1 TRBJ1-2 TRBV5-8 .
CAISDPRDRATTAGNTIYF TGTGCCATCAGTGATCCCCGGGACAGGGCAACAACGGCTGGAAACACCATATATTTT TRBD1 TRBJ1-3 TRBV10-3 .
CASRPESAVQETQYF TGTGCCAGCAGGCCAGAAAGTGCTGTCCAAGAGACCCAGTACTTC . TRBJ2-5 TRBV3-1/TRBV3-2 .
CASIDTGELFF TGTGCCAGCATCGACACCGGGGAGCTGTTTTTT . TRBJ2-2 TRBV7-9 few
CASSGGETQYF TGTGCCAGCTCAGGGGGGGAGACCCAGTACTTC . TRBJ2-5 TRBV19 once
CASSLGAGGYNEQFF TGTGCCAGCAGCTTAGGAGCGGGGGGATACAATGAGCAGTTCTTC TRBD2 TRBJ2-1 TRBV7-9 .
CAWSVRTSGFTPFYNEQFF TGTGCCTGGAGTGTTCGGACTAGCGGTTTTACCCCCTTCTACAATGAGCAGTTCTTC TRBD2 TRBJ2-1 TRBV30 few
CASSASGGKETQYF TGTGCCAGCAGTGCTAGCGGGGGGAAAGAGACCCAGTACTTC TRBD2 TRBJ2-5 TRBV2 .
CASSPAGDLYEQYF TGTGCCAGTAGTCCCGCGGGGGACCTCTACGAGCAGTACTTC TRBD2 TRBJ2-7 TRBV19 .